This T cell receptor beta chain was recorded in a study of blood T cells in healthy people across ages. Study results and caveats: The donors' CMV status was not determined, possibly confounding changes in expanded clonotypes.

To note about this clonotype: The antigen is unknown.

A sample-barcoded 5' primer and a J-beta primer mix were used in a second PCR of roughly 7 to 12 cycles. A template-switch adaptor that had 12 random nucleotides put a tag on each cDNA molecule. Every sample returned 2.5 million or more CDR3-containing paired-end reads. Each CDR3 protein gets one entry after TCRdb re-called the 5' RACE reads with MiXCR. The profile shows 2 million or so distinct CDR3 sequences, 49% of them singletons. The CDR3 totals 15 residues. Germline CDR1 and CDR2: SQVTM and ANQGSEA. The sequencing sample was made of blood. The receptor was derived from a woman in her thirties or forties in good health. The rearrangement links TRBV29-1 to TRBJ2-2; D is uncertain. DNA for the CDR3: TGCAACGTGGTCTACATAGGTAGTTTATCCGGGGAGCTGTTTTTT. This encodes CNVVYIGSLSGELFF.